This is a list of T cell receptor beta chains from one sample in a study of cytomegalovirus exposure and HLA in healthy donors. Sequencing used immunoSEQ multiplex PCR; TCRdb keeps in-frame clones, though not all of them. The sample consists of about 170,000 clones, roughly 84% of them appearing once. Material for sequencing was PBMCs. These receptors were taken from a boy younger than 10 in good health and CMV-seronegative. The CDR3 runs from the conserved cysteine through the conserved F or W. Fields, in order: clone size, V gene, D gene, J gene, CDR3 protein, CDR3 DNA. A D gene is named only where the DNA matches it firmly. Clone size is shown for a subset of rows, as once, few, many or a class of expanded clone.

>-|TRBV6-5|TRBD1|TRBJ1-2
CASRTGTVYGYTF
TGTGCCAGCAGGACCGGGACAGTCTATGGCTACACCTTC
>once|TRBV4-1|TRBD2|TRBJ2-1
CASSLEASGGPSQFF
TGCGCCAGCAGCCTCGAGGCTAGCGGGGGTCCCAGTCAGTTCTTC
>few|TRBV30|TRBD2|TRBJ2-1
CAWSLSGSADEQFF
TGTGCCTGGAGTCTTAGCGGGAGCGCGGATGAGCAGTTCTTC
>-|TRBV5-6|-|TRBJ1-1
CASSLGGRWDTEAFF
TGTGCCAGCAGCTTGGGTGGCAGGTGGGACACTGAAGCTTTCTTT
>-|TRBV5-1|TRBD1|TRBJ2-4
CASSLVAGGLSLNIQYF
TGCGCCAGCAGCTTGGTGGCAGGGGGCCTTAGTTTGAACATTCAGTACTTC
>-|TRBV7-9|-|TRBJ2-7
CASDNLGGYSYEQYF
TGTGCCAGCGACAACTTAGGGGGATACTCCTACGAGCAGTACTTC
>few|TRBV18|-|TRBJ2-5
CASSPRDFQETQYF
TGTGCCAGCTCACCGCGGGACTTTCAAGAGACCCAGTACTTC
>-|TRBV2|TRBD2|TRBJ2-1
CASSEAGLGRYNEQFF
TGTGCCAGCAGTGAAGCTGGACTAGGGCGATACAATGAGCAGTTCTTC
>-|TRBV5-4|-|TRBJ1-6
CASSFGPAFSPLHF
TGTGCCAGCAGCTTCGGCCCAGCGTTTTCACCCCTCCACTTT
>few|TRBV30|TRBD2|TRBJ2-1
CAWSPLAGDSEQFF
TGTGCCTGGAGTCCACTAGCGGGAGATAGTGAGCAGTTCTTC
>-|TRBV5-6|-|TRBJ1-6
CASSLYATVRTPLHF
TGTGCCAGCAGCTTGTATGCGACAGTCAGGACACCCCTCCACTTT
>-|TRBV6-4|TRBD1|TRBJ1-2
CASRETGQGRYTF
TGTGCCAGCAGAGAAACCGGACAGGGAAGGTACACCTTC
>-|TRBV19|-|TRBJ2-3
CASTGPGRTDTQYF
TGTGCCAGTACAGGGCCAGGGCGCACAGATACGCAGTATTTT
>-|TRBV19|TRBD1|TRBJ1-5
CASSIRGTANNQPQHF
TGTGCCAGTAGTATAAGGGGGACAGCTAACAATCAGCCCCAGCATTTT
>-|TRBV30|-|TRBJ1-6
CAFTDWTVRSPLHF
TGTGCCTTCACGGACTGGACTGTTAGGTCACCCCTCCACTTT
>-|TRBV20-1|TRBD1|TRBJ2-5
CSARTGETQYF
TGCAGTGCTAGGACAGGGGAGACCCAGTACTTC
>-|TRBV7-9|TRBD2|TRBJ2-3
CASSLPSGTSPDTQYF
TGTGCCAGCAGCTTACCTAGCGGCACCTCCCCAGATACGCAGTATTTT
>-|TRBV4-2|TRBD2|TRBJ2-3
CASSPRGMRLAGNVVAQYF
TGTGCCAGCAGCCCCCGGGGGATGAGACTAGCGGGGAACGTAGTTGCGCAGTATTTT